This T cell receptor (beta chain) stems from a study of lymphopenia after photon versus proton radiotherapy. Whole-study results and caveats: Authors raise, but do not show, better survival with proton therapy.

The repertoire was sequenced with immunoSEQ multiplex PCR; TCRdb's copy has only in-frame clones and lacks some. Found here are about 160,000 clones, roughly nine tenths of them singletons; the top ten hold approximately 4.7%. CDR3 size: 15 residues. Germline assignment: CDR1 MNHEY and CDR2 SVGAGI. V lost 6 bases, J lost 0 bases, and 14 bases lay in between. On this clone itself: The antigen is not known.

The chain uses TRBV6-5 and TRBJ1-1; D uncertain. The sequence derives from a man aged 50 to 59 with gastric cancer. The starting material was peripheral blood, obtained from a patient treated with photon-based radiotherapy. Here the CDR3 reads CASRHSGSLNTEAFF. CDR3 DNA sequence: TGTGCCAGCAGGCACTCGGGGAGCTTGAACACTGAAGCTTTCTTT.